The sequence of this T cell receptor (beta chain) was determined in a study of beta chain features in type 1 diabetes. Study results and caveats: For type 1 diabetes patients, VDJ junctions showed fewer insertions and more deletions. Shorter TCRB CDR3s, moderately but significantly so, were found in Type 1 diabetes patients in all four CD4+ subsets.

From germline, CDR1 is ENHRY and CDR2 SYGVKD. The length of the CDR3 is 12 residues. Trimming stripped 6 bases from V and 1 base from J, with 6 bases between. A remark on this clone: Its antigen is not known.

CD45RO/CCR7/CD25/CD127/CD95/CD27 separated CD4+ naive, central memory, regulatory and stem cell-like memory cells by sorting. Expressed TCRB transcripts were sequenced because the entire RNA isolate underwent reverse transcription. TCRdb's copy holds only in-frame clones and misses some; the assay was immunoSEQ multiplex PCR. The data contain hundreds of thousands of clones, about an eighth of them singletons. The rearrangement uses TRBV10-3 and TRBJ1-1; no clear D gene. This clonotype was sampled from a man between 18 and 29 years old with type 1 diabetes. Sample: naive CD4+ T cells from blood. This CDR3 reads CAIRAGNTEAFF. The CDR3 nucleotides are TGTGCCATCAGGGCAGGGAACACTGAAGCTTTCTTT.